The 2 T cell receptor beta chains below were found in one sample sequenced in a study of blood T cell repertoires in COVID-19. Sequencing used immunoSEQ multiplex PCR; TCRdb keeps in-frame clones, though not all of them. Among under 250,000 clones listed, less than 85% were seen once. The sequencing input was peripheral blood. The receptor set was obtained from a woman between 65 and 79 years old with active or convalescent COVID-19.

This rearrangement joins TRBV5-1 to TRBJ2-1; 8 bases align to TRBD2. This CDR3 spans 15 amino acids. Germline CDR1 SGHRS, CDR2 YFSETQ. With 7 bases clipped from V and 2 bases from J, the junction kept 8 bases outside the gene matches. The CDR3 protein is CASDLGGGPYNEQFF. CDR3 nucleotides: TGCGCCAGCGACCTCGGGGGGGGCCCCTACAATGAGCAGTTCTTC.

V gene TRBV5-1 combines with J gene TRBJ1-2; the D gene is possibly TRBD1 (5 bases). Germline CDR1 is SGHRS and CDR2 is YFSETQ. V dropped 0 bases and J dropped 3 bases, with 9 bases sitting between them. This CDR3 has 14 amino acids. CDR3 in DNA: TGCGCCAGCAGCTTGGCCAGGGATGACTATGGCTACACCTTC. Its protein is CASSLARDDYGYTF.